Sequencing of this T cell receptor (beta chain) was carried out in a study of blood T cell repertoires in COVID-19. Repertoires were generated with immunoSEQ multiplex PCR, while TCRdb's copy carries only in-frame clones and drops some. The table shows about 300,000 clones, with 91% occurring only once. This TCR was recovered from a woman aged 30 to 39 with COVID-19, enrolled during active disease. Input material: peripheral blood.

DNA for the CDR3: TGTGCCAGCAGCTTTTTAGGGACACAAGGCTACGAGCAGTACTTC. Translating gives CASSFLGTQGYEQYF. V is TRBV7-2 and J is TRBJ2-7; TRBD1 might be the D (6 bases). Trimming pared 3 bases from V and 3 bases from J, leaving 15 bases between. The germline gives CDR1 SGHTA, CDR2 FQGNSA. The CDR3 runs to 15 residues.